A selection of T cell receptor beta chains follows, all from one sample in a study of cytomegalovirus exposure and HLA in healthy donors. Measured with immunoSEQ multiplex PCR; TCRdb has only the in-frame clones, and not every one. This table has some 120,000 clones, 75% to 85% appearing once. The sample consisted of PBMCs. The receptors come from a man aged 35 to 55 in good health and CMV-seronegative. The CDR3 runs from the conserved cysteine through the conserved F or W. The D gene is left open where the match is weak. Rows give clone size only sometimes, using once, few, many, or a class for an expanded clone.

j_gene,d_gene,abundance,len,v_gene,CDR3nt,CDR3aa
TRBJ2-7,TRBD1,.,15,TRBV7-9,TGTGCCAGCAGCCAACCGGGACAGGTGACCTACGAGCAGTACTTC,CASSQPGQVTYEQYF
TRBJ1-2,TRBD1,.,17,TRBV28,TGTGCCAGCACCCAAGGAGGACAGGGATCTCCAAACTATGGCTACACCTTC,CASTQGGQGSPNYGYTF
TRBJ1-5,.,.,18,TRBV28,TGTGCCAGCAGCATCGTCAGGGGATTCGTTCAGTCCCCTCAGCCCCAGCATTTT,CASSIVRGFVQSPQPQHF
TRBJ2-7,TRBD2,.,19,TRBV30,TGTGCCTGGAGTGTATCGAGGTCGGGACTAGCGGGTACTACCTACGAGCAGTACTTC,CAWSVSRSGLAGTTYEQYF
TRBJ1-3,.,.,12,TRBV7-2,TGTGCCAGCAGCCCGGCTGGAAACACCATATATTTT,CASSPAGNTIYF
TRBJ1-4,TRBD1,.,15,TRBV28,TGTGCCAGCAGTTCCACGGACAGGGTGTATGAAAAACTGTTTTTT,CASSSTDRVYEKLFF
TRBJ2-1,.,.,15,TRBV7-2,TGTGCCAGCTCCGGGACTCCGAGCTCCTACAATGAGCAGTTCTTC,CASSGTPSSYNEQFF
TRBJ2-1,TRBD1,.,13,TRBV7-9,TGTGCCAGCAGCTTAGCGCGGGACAGGGAATTAGTCTTC,CASSLARDRELVF
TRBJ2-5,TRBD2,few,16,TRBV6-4,TGTGCCAGCAGTGACTCGGGGACTAGCGTTGGGGAGACCCAGTACTTC,CASSDSGTSVGETQYF
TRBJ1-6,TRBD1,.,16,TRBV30,TGTGCCTGGAGTGGGGGGGACAGGGGGCCTCGTTCACCCCTCCACTTT,CAWSGGDRGPRSPLHF
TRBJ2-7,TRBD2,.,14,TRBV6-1,TGTGCCAGCAGCGTAACTAGCGCGAACTACGAGCAGTACTTC,CASSVTSANYEQYF
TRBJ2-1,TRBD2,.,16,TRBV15,TGTGCCACCAGCAGAGATCTAGCGGGGGGTGGAAATGAGCAGTTCTTC,CATSRDLAGGGNEQFF
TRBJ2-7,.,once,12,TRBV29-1,TGCAGCGTTGGCCGCCAACGGGACGAGCAGTACTTC,CSVGRQRDEQYF
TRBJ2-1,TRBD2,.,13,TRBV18,TGTGCCAGCTCACCGGGACTAGCTAATGAGCAGTTCTTC,CASSPGLANEQFF
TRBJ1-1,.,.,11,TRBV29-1,TGCAGCGTTGGACAAAACACTGAAGCTTTCTTT,CSVGQNTEAFF
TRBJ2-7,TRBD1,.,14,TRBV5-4,TGTGCCAGCAGCAAGACAGGGGGAGGGTACGAGCAGTACTTC,CASSKTGGGYEQYF
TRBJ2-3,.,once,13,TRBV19,TGTGCCAGTAGCCGGGGACTCACAGATACGCAGTATTTT,CASSRGLTDTQYF
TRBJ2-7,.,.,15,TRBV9,TGTGCCAGCAGCCCATCCTGGTACAGCAGGGACGAGCAGTACTTC,CASSPSWYSRDEQYF
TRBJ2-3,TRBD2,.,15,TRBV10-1,TGCGCCAGCAGTGACCGAGCGGGAGGCACAGATACGCAGTATTTT,CASSDRAGGTDTQYF
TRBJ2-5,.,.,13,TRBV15,TGTGCCACCAGCTGGAGGGCCCAAGAGACCCAGTACTTC,CATSWRAQETQYF